This entry features one TCR beta chain sequence. Its antigen is not identified. Some clones are missing from TCRdb's copy, which holds only in-frame ones; the method was immunoSEQ multiplex PCR. The sample lists about 2 million clones, about 95% occurring once. This sample stems from a study of shared clonotypes between healthy human individuals. Overall study results and limits: Rarefaction showed that sequencing of sorted subsets was incomplete (despite large depth). Clonotypes that were shared across a handful of donors made up roughly 5% of naive CD4 clonotypes.

Naive CD8 isolation took CD45RO-negative cells positively selected for CCR7 and excluded terminally differentiated effector memory CD45RA+ cells. Every contributor of samples was a Caucasian grown-up residing in Nashville, Tennessee. This CDR3 has 13 residues. With V trimmed by 3 bases and J by 6 bases, 2 bases remained unmatched. Germline V gene sequence: CDR1 SGHNT, CDR2 YYREEE (reference sequence). The TCR comes from a man between 18 and 35 years old in good health. Sequences were obtained from naive CD8+ T cells sorted from blood. J is TRBJ2-1 and V is TRBV5-4, with TRBD1 identical over 8 bases. The CDR3 DNA reads as TGTGCCAGCAGCTACGGGACAGGCAATGAGCAGTTCTTC. Translating gives CASSYGTGNEQFF.